This T cell receptor beta chain appears in the sequencing data of a study of regulatory T cells in long-lasting Graves disease (dated by TCRdb to about 2021). Background for the entire study: In the newly diagnosed Graves' disease group, patients had been taking antithyroid drugs for less than 3 months. The study was registered as a clinical trial and conducted in China. Persistent Graves' disease patients were compared with newly diagnosed Graves' disease patients by peripheral blood TCR sequencing and RNA sequencing. A total of about 33 samples underwent TCR sequencing, from around 13 patients with persistent Graves' disease and some 20 patients with newly diagnosed Graves' disease. The study at large found these results: Sequencing and analysis were limited to the TCR beta chain. Patients with persistent disease shared more public clonotypes (approximately 2,500) than newly diagnosed patients did (about 1,000). Preferential use of TRBV28, TRBJ1-2 and TRBJ2-5 was observed in persistent disease, whereas TRBV20-1 and TRBJ2-1 were favored in newly diagnosed disease. The study examined only peripheral blood because the primary lesion, thyroid tissue, could not be accessed. The authors noted that the small sample size was a limitation that may lower accuracy. Lower TCR Shannon entropy and fewer highly expanded clones were observed in persistent Graves' disease patients than in newly diagnosed patients, which suggested clonal expansion.

In this sample, this clonotype turned up many times. Its antigen specificity is not known. Per-base qualities were not stored, and no clone one base away is much larger. The library was prepared using multiplex PCR. Sequencing instrument: Illumina HiSeq 4000. CDR3 regions were amplified by Arm-PCR with iRepertoire HTBI primers to construct TCR beta libraries. PCR products were gel purified before sequencing. In the authors' own workflow: Gene usage analysis of CDR3 amino acid clonotypes relied on the 60 or so TRBV and about 15 TRBJ segments identified across samples. COPE and FqMerger were used to merge the filtered high-quality paired reads into contigs. BLAST was used to align contigs to IMGT TRBV, TRBD and TRBJ reference genes, and CDR3 was defined according to IMGT. Any clonotype with a frequency above 0.1% was counted as a highly expanded clone. Shannon entropy was used to measure repertoire diversity, and the Gini coefficient was used to measure V-J evenness. Public clonotypes were defined as clonotypes shared by more than one individual. The public sequencing data were trimmed at Q25 with fastp and processed into clonotypes with MiXCR by TCRdb, which kept only in-frame beta chains. Each record represents a unique CDR3 protein, reported with the most common genes and DNA among its rows. These V and J calls derive from TCRdb rather than the authors' analysis. This sample holds roughly 420,000 distinct CDR3 sequences; roughly 15% were observed only once. In total, the top ten clones hold around 10% of the sample.

The time point tag for this specimen amounts to: newly diagnosed GD, antithyroid drugs for less than 3 months. RNA was extracted from PBMCs in TRIzol for both TCR sequencing and RNA sequencing. The diagnosis of Graves' disease was made according to American Thyroid Association guidelines. Patients for the study were recruited at an endocrinology department in Xi'an, China. Each patient gave approximately 10 milliliters of peripheral blood, collected in an EDTA anticoagulant tube. Ficoll Paque Plus density gradient separation was used to isolate PBMCs, and no additional T cell sorting was done. An Agilent 2100 Bioanalyzer and agarose gel were used to check RNA quality, while a NanoDrop 2000 measured RNA concentration. The germline V gene (reference sequence) gives CDR1 as PRHDT and CDR2 as FYEKMQ. At the junction V is shortened by 4 bases and J by 1 base; bases outside the gene matches: 5. Measured from the cysteine to the phenylalanine, the CDR3 is 16 residues long. Only the CDR3 DNA stays, 48 bases, in frame from base 1.

In addition, the sample was reused for a study of T cells in Graves' hyperthyroidism and ophthalmopathy. As the second publication notes: Graves' hyperthyroidism was defined as stable when no progression to ophthalmopathy occurred over 18 months of follow-up. The hyperthyroidism patients were between 18 and 65 years old and newly diagnosed, with a disease duration of less than 2 months. The study excluded patients with uncontrolled infections, other autoimmune diseases, pregnancy or lactation. Diagnoses relied on clinical symptoms, serum thyroxine and TRAb, thyroid ultrasound and orbital computed tomography. A first-round RT-PCR of the TCR CDR3 used the HTBI primer set with the Qiagen OneStep RT-PCR kit. Most expanded thyroid clonotypes (frequency above 0.001) were also detected in blood, a finding suggesting that blood repertoires may reflect thyroid immune responses. A 13 V-J signature model separated ophthalmopathy from stable hyperthyroidism, with around 90% sensitivity and about 81% specificity in cross-validation and 80%/75% in testing. During validation, the model predicted progression to ophthalmopathy a median of about 6.3 months ahead of onset, with roughly 65% sensitivity and more than 72% specificity. A discovery cohort of about 95 patients, 43 with Graves' ophthalmopathy and 55 to 65 with stable Graves' hyperthyroidism, was used to find distinguishing TCR V-J signatures. Whether ophthalmopathy could be predicted prospectively was tested in an independent validation cohort made up of 18 hyperthyroidism patients plus 17 patients who later progressed to ophthalmopathy. The approximately 97 discovery patients were randomly divided into training and test sets at a 7:3 ratio. The study also compared thyroid tissue and blood T-cell repertoires from about six Graves' hyperthyroidism patients. After blood sampling, hyperthyroidism patients were treated with methimazole at a starting dose of 30 mg daily, and ophthalmopathy patients were treated with high-dose intravenous methylprednisolone. The libraries were constructed in a second round of multiplex PCR and then size-selected and purified. Sequencing of the libraries was done on an Illumina HiSeq2000 using paired-end 100 bp reads. SOAPnuke was used to process the raw data, removing reads that contained adapters or uncalled bases, had a mean Phred below 15, or lacked an exact match to the constant primer or identifier. COPE v1.2.5 was used to merge the high-quality paired reads, and each unique nucleotide sequence was defined as a clonotype. Clonotypes were aligned to IMGT TRBV, TRBD and TRBJ reference segments using MiTCR v1.1. Only V-J combinations with frequency above 0.0001, covering 98% to 99.2% of repertoires, were analysed. A TCS score was defined as the ratio between F50 (clonal expansion) and ExV (chaos), using BLOSUM62-based TCRdist between CDR3 peptides within each V-J. Welch's t-statistics and random forest reduced 500 to 650 V-J features to 10 to 15, which were used in a naive Bayes classifier (R e1071). No statistical method was used to fix the sample size in advance, and group allocation was not hidden from the investigators. TCR Vbeta CDR3 sequencing of 140 or so peripheral blood samples (over 40 ophthalmopathy, 75 to 85 hyperthyroidism and roughly 17 progressor patients) is reported in the paper.

The source was peripheral blood mononuclear cells (PBMCs), collected at new diagnosis, from a patient treated with antithyroid drugs. The receptor was derived from a woman in her 30s with Graves disease. Donor details come from another sample of the same person, matched by shared clones. Recombination joined TRBV13 with TRBJ2-2; 8 bases in the junction line up with TRBD2. The DNA sequence is as follows: TGTGCCAGCAGCTCGTCAGGGACTAGGAACACCGGGGAGCTGTTTTTT. Its protein product is CASSSSGTRNTGELFF.